The sequence of this TCR beta chain was determined in a study of PD-1 blockade in classical Hodgkin lymphoma. Every one of the patients relapsed after autologous stem cell transplantation (brentuximab vedotin exposure was variable). The table came from immunoSEQ multiplex PCR; TCRdb's copy has only in-frame clones and leaves some out. The sample includes 14,000 to 15,000 clones, 55% to 80% of them seen just once. Per germline, CDR1 MNHNS and CDR2 SASEGT. This CDR3 has 14 amino acids. V lost 5 bases and J lost 10, with 15 bases in between. This clone is deemed medium-sized (0.01 to 0.1%). The antigen remains undetermined. Whole-study results and caveats: While CD8+ TCR diversity did not rise significantly by C4D1, CD4+ TCR diversity did.

V and J are TRBV6-1 and TRBJ1-6, with D tentatively TRBD1 (6 bases). The material was peripheral blood mononuclear cells (PBMCs), obtained at baseline. This TCR was recovered from a human donor with classical Hodgkin lymphoma. CDR3 bases: TGTGCCAGCAGTCTGCGGGGGGCGAACTCACCCCTCCACTTT. Amino acids: CASSLRGANSPLHF.